The 3 T cell receptor beta chains in this list originate from one sample, sequenced in a study of identical twins. TCRdb fed the 5' RACE reads into MiXCR, producing one record per CDR3 protein. The sample has under 450,000 distinct CDR3 sequences, about 18% seen once. The material sequenced was naive T cells sorted from blood. These receptors were taken from a man aged 50-59 years in good health.

In this sample, this clonotype turned up many times. This chain links TRBV5-1 with TRBJ2-6, with unresolved D. The germline V gene has CDR1 SGHRS and CDR2 YFSETQ. This CDR3 has 17 amino acids. V gave up 0 bases and J gave up 0 bases, with 10 bases separating them. In nucleotides, the CDR3 is TGCGCCAGCAGCTTGGATAATTACCCCTCTGGGGCCAACGTCCTGACTTTC. Translating gives CASSLDNYPSGANVLTF. The whole variable domain, filled in from reference TRBV5-1 and TRBJ2-6, reads KAGVTQTPRYLIKTRGQQVTLSCSPISGHRSVSWYQQTPGQGLQFLFEYFSETQRNKGNFPGRFSGRQFSNSRSEMNVSTLELGDSALYLCASSLDNYPSGANVLTFGAGSRLTVL.

V is TRBV20-1 and J is TRBJ1-1, with 8 bases aligning to TRBD1. Per germline, CDR1 DFQATT and CDR2 SNEGSKA (reference sequence). CDR3 length: 13 amino acids. After removal of 5 bases from V and 3 bases from J, the junction contained 5 bases not matched to a gene. The CDR3 sequence: CSARRTGHTEAFF. CDR3 nucleotides: TGCAGTGCTCGACGGACAGGGCACACTGAAGCTTTCTTT.

Only a few counts were recorded for this clonotype. The chain joins TRBV10-2 to TRBJ2-2; 10 nucleotides align to TRBD1. Germline loops: CDR1 WSHSY, CDR2 SAAADI. V dropped 6 bases and J dropped 3; count of bases not matched to a gene: 7. The CDR3 totals 16 residues. The CDR3 here is CASRLGQGLYTGELFF. Here the CDR3 DNA reads TGCGCCAGCAGGCTGGGACAGGGGCTATACACCGGGGAGCTGTTTTTT.